These T cell receptor beta chains were read from a single sample in a study of blood T cell repertoires in COVID-19. Generated by immunoSEQ multiplex PCR, the TCRdb table keeps only in-frame clones and is missing some. The table shows approximately 100,000 clones, with 91% occurring only once. Sequenced material: peripheral blood. Every receptor here comes from a man aged 45-65 years with acute or convalescent COVID-19. CDR3s include the opening cysteine and the closing phenylalanine or tryptophan.

TRBV5-1,TRBJ1-1,CASSLEGLAGGTEAFF
TRBV2,TRBJ2-7,CASSITGYEQYF
TRBV10-1,TRBJ1-1,CASSGQLNTEAFF
TRBV2,TRBJ2-2,CASTGERAGELFF
TRBV6-5,TRBJ2-5,CASSYGTARQETQYF
TRBV7-3,TRBJ2-3,CASSLSRPGVDTQYF
TRBV3-1/TRBV3-2,TRBJ1-3,CASSQPSGNTIYF
TRBV3-1/TRBV3-2,TRBJ2-5,CASSQEGPSPETQYF
TRBV27,TRBJ1-5,CASRDRASNQPQHF
TRBV7-2,TRBJ1-1,CASSQQVMNTEAFF
TRBV28,TRBJ1-4,CASSQPIGGGEKLFF